A single sample gave rise to the 30 T cell receptor beta chains below, sequenced in a study of T cell responses to AZD1222 COVID-19 vaccine. Generated by immunoSEQ multiplex PCR, the TCRdb table keeps only in-frame clones and is missing some. The sample has under 200,000 clones; about 94% are singletons. The material sequenced was peripheral blood, taken on day 0 of AZD1222 vaccination. The receptors here all came from an adult in good health.

With regard to this clone: At the DNA level, this CDR3 is encoded by other sequences in the same sample as well. The V and J genes are TRBV5-1 and TRBJ2-3, with unresolved D. The CDR3 loop spans 12 amino acids. Trimming took 1 base from V and 5 from J, leaving 5 bases between them. The germline V gene has CDR1 SGHRS and CDR2 YFSETQ. As DNA, the CDR3 is TGCGCCAGCAGCTTGAGAGGAGATACGCAGTATTTT. It codes for CASSLRGDTQYF.

This clone was picked up a small number of times. The chain recombines TRBV19 with TRBJ2-7; TRBD2 matches at 7 bases. V lost 4 bases and J lost 9; bases outside the gene matches: 12. The V gene's germline CDR1 is LNHDA and CDR2 SQIVND (reference sequence). This CDR3 region has 14 residues. CDR3 DNA: TGTGCCAGTAGTAATCTTGGCGGGAGTGGTGTGCAGTACTTC. Its translation: CASSNLGGSGVQYF. Supplemented by reference TRBV19 and TRBJ2-7, the full variable domain reads DGGITQSPKYLFRKEGQNVTLSCEQNLNHDAMYWYRQDPGQGLRLIYYSQIVNDFQKGDIAEGYSVSREKKESFPLTVTSAQKNPTAFYLCASSNLGGSGVQYFGPGTRLTVT.

The genes are TRBV15 and TRBJ2-7, with D possibly TRBD1 on 5 matching bases. This CDR3 has 14 amino acids. V lost 0 bases and J 0 bases, leaving 6 bases between the germline ends. Per germline, CDR1 LNHNV and CDR2 YYDKDF (reference sequence). CDR3 DNA: TGTGCCACCAGCAGAGAGACAGTCTCCTACGAGCAGTACTTC. It codes for CATSRETVSYEQYF.

This chain uses TRBV11-2 with TRBJ2-5; unclear D gene. The CDR3 has 13 amino acids. Trimming removed 4 bases at V and 1 base at J, with 7 bases between. Germline V CDR1 and CDR2: SGHAT, FQNNGV. In DNA, the CDR3 is TGTGCCAGCAGCTACAACAGCCAAGAGACCCAGTACTTC. It translates to CASSYNSQETQYF.

The gene calls are TRBV28 and TRBJ2-3; D is tentatively TRBD1 or TRBD2 (5 bases each). The ends were cut back, 3 bases at V and 5 bases at J, with 12 bases in the middle. This CDR3 contains 14 residues. Germline V gives CDR1 MDHEN, CDR2 SYDVKM. The CDR3 sequence: CASSLLRGEDTQYF. CDR3 DNA: TGTGCCAGCAGTTTGCTGAGAGGGGAAGATACGCAGTATTTT.

The genes are TRBV30 and TRBJ2-7; the D gene could be TRBD1 or TRBD2 (5 bases each). Germline-derived CDR1 and CDR2 are GTSNPN and SVGIG (reference sequence). Trimming cost V 1 base and J 3 bases, with 7 bases left between them. This CDR3 comprises 12 residues. DNA for the CDR3: TGTGCCTGGAGTGGAGGGGACTACGAGCAGTACTTC. Amino acids: CAWSGGDYEQYF.

In this sample, this clone turned up once. The CDR3 reads CATIGGTGKDEQYF. CDR3 bases: TGTGCCACCATAGGGGGGACAGGGAAGGACGAGCAGTACTTC. The chain carries TRBV27 and TRBJ2-7; 9 bases are a match to TRBD1. The CDR3 sequence is 14 residues long. V dropped 10 bases and J dropped 5; count of bases not matched to a gene: 12. Germline values: CDR1 MNHEY, CDR2 SMNVEV (reference sequence).

V and J are TRBV30 and TRBJ2-1, with D maybe TRBD2 (5 bases). Trimming pared 0 bases from V and 4 bases from J, leaving 10 bases between. This CDR3 contains 14 residues. The V gene's germline CDR1 is GTSNPN and CDR2 SVGIG (reference sequence). CDR3 DNA: TGTGCCTGGAGTGTTCGGGGTAGGTACAATGAGCAGTTCTTC. It is translated as CAWSVRGRYNEQFF.

V is TRBV2 and J is TRBJ2-1, with D uncertain. With 1 base removed from V and 3 bases from J, the gap between germline ends came to 4 bases. The CDR3 has 13 amino acids. CDR1 and CDR2 (germline): SNHLY, FYNNEI. For the CDR3, the DNA is TGTGCCAGCAGTGAAGTATACTACAATGAGCAGTTCTTC. It translates to CASSEVYYNEQFF.

The rearrangement joins TRBV5-1 to TRBJ2-7, with a weak D call TRBD1 (5 bases). CDR1 is SGHRS, CDR2 YFSETQ, per germline. Trimming pared 0 bases from V and 3 bases from J, leaving 16 bases between. This CDR3 has 16 residues. The CDR3 reads CASSLADSGFVYEQYF. In DNA, the CDR3 is TGCGCCAGCAGCTTGGCCGACAGTGGGTTCGTCTACGAGCAGTACTTC. The full variable domain, with the rest looked up from reference TRBV5-1 and TRBJ2-7, is KAGVTQTPRYLIKTRGQQVTLSCSPISGHRSVSWYQQTPGQGLQFLFEYFSETQRNKGNFPGRFSGRQFSNSRSEMNVSTLELGDSALYLCASSLADSGFVYEQYFGPGTRLTVT.

The chain joins TRBV27 to TRBJ1-3; TRBD1 might be the D (6 bases). Germline lookup yields CDR1 MNHEY and CDR2 SMNVEV (reference sequence). V was pared by 3 bases and J by 2 bases, with 8 bases between. The CDR3 contains 14 residues. This CDR3 is CASSLGGPGNTIYF. CDR3 coding DNA: TGTGCCAGCAGTTTGGGGGGGCCTGGAAACACCATATATTTT.

This chain joins TRBV5-1 and TRBJ2-7; TRBD2 agrees at 11 bases. The CDR3 runs to 15 residues. V lost 3 bases, J lost 4 bases, and 6 bases stayed unmatched. Germline CDR1 and CDR2: SGHRS and YFSETQ. The CDR3: CASSSLAGGGYEQYF. In DNA form, the CDR3 reads TGCGCCAGCAGCTCTCTAGCGGGAGGCGGGTACGAGCAGTACTTC.

The chain combines TRBV20-1 with TRBJ1-2; D gene ambiguous. The germline V gene has CDR1 DFQATT and CDR2 SNEGSKA (reference sequence). The CDR3 extends over 10 amino acids. The germline V and J ends were trimmed by 8 bases and 8 bases, with 12 bases remaining between them. Here the CDR3 reads CSTRGGGYTF. DNA of the CDR3: TGCAGTACCCGAGGAGGGGGCTACACCTTC.

The J gene is TRBJ2-1, the V gene TRBV7-2, with D uncertain. The ends were cut back, 1 base at V and 6 bases at J, with 7 bases in the middle. From germline, CDR1 is SGHTA and CDR2 FQGNSA. The CDR3 loop spans 13 amino acids. CDR3 in amino acids: CASSLVPVNEQFF. In DNA form, the CDR3 reads TGTGCCAGCAGCTTAGTTCCGGTCAATGAGCAGTTCTTC.

The chain employs TRBV5-4 and TRBJ2-7; unclear D gene. Trimming took off 1 base at V and 1 base at J, with 9 bases between the two ends. The CDR3 is 14 residues long. Germline lookup yields CDR1 SGHNT and CDR2 YYREEE (reference sequence). The CDR3 here is CASSLSGNSYEQYF. The CDR3 coding sequence is TGTGCCAGCAGCTTGTCCGGAAATTCCTACGAGCAGTACTTC.

The CDR3 region is CAWKNSGANVLTF. In nucleotides, the CDR3 is TGTGCCTGGAAGAACTCTGGGGCCAACGTCCTGACTTTC. This sequence joins TRBV30 and TRBJ2-6, with D unresolved. The CDR3 length is 13 residues. Per the germline V gene, CDR1 is GTSNPN and CDR2 is SVGIG (reference sequence). Trimming took 4 bases from V and 0 from J, leaving 4 bases between them.

The V and J genes are TRBV6-1 and TRBJ1-5; D is possibly TRBD1 (5 bases). V was clipped by 7 bases and J by 6 bases, with 13 bases between them. This CDR3 has 13 amino acids. The germline V gene encodes CDR1 MNHNS and CDR2 SASEGT. CDR3 sequence reads: CASTRPGVQPQHF. CDR3 DNA sequence: TGTGCCAGCACACGCCCGGGGGTTCAGCCCCAGCATTTT.

The V and J genes are TRBV11-2 and TRBJ2-7; no clear D gene. Germline lookup yields CDR1 SGHAT and CDR2 FQNNGV. Trimming took off 1 base at V and 3 bases at J, with 10 bases between the two ends. The CDR3 runs 14 residues. CDR3 bases: TGTGCCAGCAGCTTAGGCGTCAGAGGCTACGAGCAGTACTTC. Its translation is CASSLGVRGYEQYF.

The J gene is TRBJ1-2, the V gene TRBV4-1; 7 nucleotides line up with TRBD1. There are 14 residues in the CDR3. Trimming at V came to 5 bases and at J to 7 bases, leaving 10 bases not matched to a gene. Germline V gives CDR1 MGHRA, CDR2 YSYEKL. In DNA form, the CDR3 reads TGCGCCAGCAGCTTACAGACAGGGTTCTCTGGCTACACCTTC. Translation gives CASSLQTGFSGYTF.

The chain has TRBV10-3 and TRBJ2-5; 9 positions match TRBD1. V lost 5 bases to trimming and J lost 3 bases; unmatched junction nucleotides: 7. This CDR3 region has 15 residues. Germline CDR1 reads ENHRY; CDR2 reads SYGVKD. CDR3 nucleotides: TGTGCCATCAGTCCGCTAAGGACAGGGGAAGAGACCCAGTACTTC. Protein: CAISPLRTGEETQYF.

This rearrangement joins TRBV28 to TRBJ2-1; 11 nucleotides match TRBD2. This CDR3 is built from 16 residues. The V and J ends lost 5 bases and 0 bases, in that order; junction bases with no gene match: 3. Per germline, CDR1 MDHEN and CDR2 SYDVKM. This CDR3 reads CASSPTSGSSYNEQFF. DNA of the CDR3: TGTGCCAGCAGTCCAACTAGCGGGAGCTCCTACAATGAGCAGTTCTTC.

The chain joins TRBV6-5 to TRBJ1-6, with TRBD1 as a possible D gene (6 bases). Per the germline V gene, CDR1 is MNHEY and CDR2 is SVGAGI. This CDR3 has 13 residues. V was trimmed by 7 bases and J by 6 bases, leaving 10 bases between them. The CDR3 is CASKTGSNSPLHF. CDR3 bases: TGTGCCAGCAAAACAGGGTCTAATTCACCCCTCCACTTT.

V usage is TRBV6-5 and J usage is TRBJ1-2, with D unclear. The V gene's germline CDR1 is MNHEY and CDR2 SVGAGI. The CDR3 is 13 amino acids. V dropped 0 bases and J dropped 7 bases, with 9 bases sitting between them. This CDR3 reads CASSYSRLGGYTF. CDR3 bases: TGTGCCAGCAGTTACTCAAGGTTAGGTGGCTACACCTTC.

CDR3: CASSQRTSGAEQYF. CDR3 coding DNA: TGTGCCAGCAGCCAACGGACTAGCGGGGCCGAGCAGTACTTC. This chain joins TRBV27 and TRBJ2-7, with 12 bases lining up with TRBD2. CDR1 is MNHEY and CDR2 is SMNVEV in the germline V gene (reference sequence). V shed 6 bases, J shed 6 bases, and the junction held 6 bases outside the gene matches. This CDR3 has 14 residues.

The chain combines TRBV9 with TRBJ2-2, with TRBD2 identical over 9 bases. CDR1 SGDLS and CDR2 YYNGEE come from the germline V gene. V dropped 2 bases and J dropped 3; count of bases not matched to a gene: 5. The CDR3 loop spans 16 amino acids. The CDR3 here is CASSVASGADTGELFF. CDR3 nucleotide sequence: TGTGCCAGCAGCGTGGCTAGCGGGGCGGACACCGGGGAGCTGTTTTTT.

This chain uses TRBV24-1 with TRBJ2-3; D may match TRBD1 or TRBD2 (6 bases each). The CDR3 consists of 15 residues. Germline assignment: CDR1 KGHDR and CDR2 SFDVKD. The V and J ends lost 2 bases and 6 bases respectively, with 14 bases between them. The CDR3 DNA is TGTGCCACCAGTGATTCCGACGGGGGCAAGGATACGCAGTATTTT. Its translation is CATSDSDGGKDTQYF.

The chain combines TRBV6-1 with TRBJ1-1; D possibly corresponds to TRBD1 (6 bases). Germline CDR1 is MNHNS and CDR2 is SASEGT. Trimming took off 2 bases at V and 7 bases at J, with 11 bases between the two ends. This CDR3 comprises 13 residues. CDR3 nucleotides: TGTGCCAGCAGTGAAAGGGGGGGGGATGAAGCTTTCTTT. Its translation is CASSERGGDEAFF.

This clone is a singleton in its sample. The chain couples TRBV2 to TRBJ1-5; TRBD1 is a possible D gene (5 bases). CDR1 SNHLY and CDR2 FYNNEI come from the germline V gene. V lost 1 base to trimming and J lost 7 bases, with 8 bases between them. The CDR3 contains 13 residues. The CDR3 region is CASSEVKGQPQHF. CDR3 bases: TGTGCCAGCAGTGAAGTGAAGGGGCAGCCCCAGCATTTT.

In its sample, this clone was seen once. The V gene is TRBV4-3, the J gene TRBJ2-7; D might be TRBD2 (5 bases). The ends were cut back, 5 bases at V and 2 bases at J, with 16 bases in the middle. There are 15 residues in the CDR3. Germline-derived CDR1 and CDR2 are LGHNA and YSLEER. CDR3 nucleotides: TGCGCCAGCAGCGTCTCACGGGAAGCTGCCTACGAGCAGTACTTC. Translation gives CASSVSREAAYEQYF.

The chain recombines TRBV2 with TRBJ1-4, with D perhaps matching TRBD1 (6 bases). V was trimmed by 7 bases and J by 5 bases, leaving 17 bases between them. This CDR3 comprises 15 residues. Germline V gives CDR1 SNHLY, CDR2 FYNNEI. CDR3 sequence (DNA): TGTGCCAGCACGTCGTACGGGACATCGAATGAAAAACTGTTTTTT. It encodes CASTSYGTSNEKLFF.